The following is a T cell receptor beta chain sequence with its context. TCRdb's copy holds only in-frame clones and misses some; the assay was immunoSEQ multiplex PCR. The data show 140,000 to 150,000 clones, about 85% seen once. This record comes from a study of blood T cell repertoires in COVID-19. At the level of the study: The origin of the acute and convalescent COVID-19 samples was the United States, Italy and Spain. T cells, B-cell-depleted T cells, or PBMCs provided the cDNA or gDNA that served as material.

This CDR3 has 17 amino acids. Germline loops: CDR1 MDHEN, CDR2 SYDVKM. After removal of 6 bases from V and 3 bases from J, the junction contained 10 bases not matched to a gene. The material sequenced was PBMCs or T cells enriched from blood (not recorded which). This rearrangement joins TRBV28 to TRBJ2-3; TRBD1 agrees at 12 bases. The clonotype comes from a woman between 40 and 50 years old who had recovered from COVID-19. CDR3 amino acids: CASSPWDRGQWTDTQYF. The CDR3 DNA reads as TGTGCCAGCAGCCCCTGGGACAGGGGGCAGTGGACAGATACGCAGTATTTT.